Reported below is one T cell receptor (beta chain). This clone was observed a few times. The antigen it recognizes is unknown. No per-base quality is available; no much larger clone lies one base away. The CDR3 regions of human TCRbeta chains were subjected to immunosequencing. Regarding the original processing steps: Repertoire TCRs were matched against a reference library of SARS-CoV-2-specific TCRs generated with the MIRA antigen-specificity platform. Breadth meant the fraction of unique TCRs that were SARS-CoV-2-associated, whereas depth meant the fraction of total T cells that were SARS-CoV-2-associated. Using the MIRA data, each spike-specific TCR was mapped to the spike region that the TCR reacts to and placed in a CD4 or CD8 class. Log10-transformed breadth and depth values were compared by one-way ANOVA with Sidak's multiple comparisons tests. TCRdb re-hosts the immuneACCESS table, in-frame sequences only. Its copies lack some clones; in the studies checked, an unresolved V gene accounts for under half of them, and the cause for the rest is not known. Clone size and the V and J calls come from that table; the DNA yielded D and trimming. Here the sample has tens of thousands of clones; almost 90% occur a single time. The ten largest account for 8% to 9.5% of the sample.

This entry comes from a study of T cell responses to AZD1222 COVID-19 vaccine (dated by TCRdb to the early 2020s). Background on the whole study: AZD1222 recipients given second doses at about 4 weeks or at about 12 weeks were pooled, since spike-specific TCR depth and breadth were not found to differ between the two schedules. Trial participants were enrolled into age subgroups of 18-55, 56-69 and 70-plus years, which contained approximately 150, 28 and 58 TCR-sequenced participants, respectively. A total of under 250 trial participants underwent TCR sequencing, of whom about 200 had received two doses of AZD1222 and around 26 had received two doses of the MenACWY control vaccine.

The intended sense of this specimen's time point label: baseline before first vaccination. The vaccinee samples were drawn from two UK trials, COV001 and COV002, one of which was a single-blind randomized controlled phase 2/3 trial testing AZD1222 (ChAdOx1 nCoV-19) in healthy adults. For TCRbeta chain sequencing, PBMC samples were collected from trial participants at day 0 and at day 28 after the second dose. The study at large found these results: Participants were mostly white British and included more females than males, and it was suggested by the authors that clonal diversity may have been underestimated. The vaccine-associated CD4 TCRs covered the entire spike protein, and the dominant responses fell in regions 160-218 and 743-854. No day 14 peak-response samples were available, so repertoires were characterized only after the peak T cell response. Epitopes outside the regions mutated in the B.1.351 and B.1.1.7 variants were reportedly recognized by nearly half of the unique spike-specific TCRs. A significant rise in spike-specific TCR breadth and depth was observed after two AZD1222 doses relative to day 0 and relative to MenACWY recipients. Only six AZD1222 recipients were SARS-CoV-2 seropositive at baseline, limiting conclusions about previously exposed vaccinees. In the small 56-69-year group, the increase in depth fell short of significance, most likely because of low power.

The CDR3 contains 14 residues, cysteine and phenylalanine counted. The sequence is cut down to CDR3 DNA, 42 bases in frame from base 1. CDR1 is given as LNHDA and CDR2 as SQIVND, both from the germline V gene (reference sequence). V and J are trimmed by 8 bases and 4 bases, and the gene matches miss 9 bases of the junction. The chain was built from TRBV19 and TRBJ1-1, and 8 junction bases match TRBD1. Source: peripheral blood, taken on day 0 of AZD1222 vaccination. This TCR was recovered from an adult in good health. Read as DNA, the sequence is TGTGCCAGTGGACGGTTCGACAGGGGCACTGAAGCTTTCTTT. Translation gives CASGRFDRGTEAFF.